Listed here are 19 T cell receptor beta chains from one sample, sequenced in a study of technical replicates of blood from several donors. The protocol was immunoSEQ multiplex PCR, while the TCRdb copy is restricted to in-frame clones and leaves out a portion. The sample includes more than 70,000 clones, just over 90% of them seen just once. Sequencing was carried out using T cells isolated from PBMCs. The receptors derive from a human donor in good health.

This clone was recorded once. This sequence joins TRBV5-1 and TRBJ2-1; TRBD1 is a possible D gene (5 bases). CDR1 and CDR2 from the germline V gene are SGHRS and YFSETQ. The CDR3 covers 12 residues. The germline V and J ends were trimmed by 0 bases and 15 bases, with 13 bases remaining between them. The CDR3 reads CASSLVDSMRFF. CDR3 bases: TGCGCCAGCAGCTTGGTCGACAGTATGAGGTTCTTC. The full variable domain, with the rest looked up from reference TRBV5-1 and TRBJ2-1, is KAGVTQTPRYLIKTRGQQVTLSCSPISGHRSVSWYQQTPGQGLQFLFEYFSETQRNKGNFPGRFSGRQFSNSRSEMNVSTLELGDSALYLCASSLVDSMRFFGPGTRLTVL.

The V gene is TRBV6-5, the J gene TRBJ2-7; weak D call: TRBD2 (7 bases). The CDR3 covers 16 residues. In germline, CDR1 is MNHEY, CDR2 SVGAGI. The V gene lost 0 bases and the J gene lost 2 bases, with 14 bases spanning the gap. The CDR3 region is CASSYSMGGGPYEQYF. The CDR3 bases are TGTGCCAGCAGTTACTCGATGGGGGGGGGCCCCTACGAGCAGTACTTC.

The chain combines TRBV7-2 with TRBJ2-5; the match to TRBD2 covers 7 bases. The CDR3 consists of 16 residues. Trimming removed 2 bases from V and 5 bases from J; junction bases left unmatched: 11. From germline, CDR1 is SGHTA and CDR2 FQGNSA. CDR3 in DNA: TGTGCCAGCAGCTTAAACTCGTGGGGGGGAGGGGAGACCCAGTACTTC. As protein: CASSLNSWGGGETQYF.

V and J are TRBV19 and TRBJ2-3, with 9 bases matching TRBD1. The CDR3 is 14 residues long. Germline CDR1 LNHDA, CDR2 SQIVND (reference sequence). V lost 7 bases and J lost 1; bases outside the gene matches: 3. The DNA for the CDR3 is TGTGCCAGTAAGGGGGACAGGGGCACAGATACGCAGTATTTT. It encodes CASKGDRGTDTQYF.

The V gene is TRBV23-1, the J gene TRBJ2-6, with D perhaps matching TRBD1 (6 bases). TRBV23-1 carries the ORF label, with uncertain function. The CDR3 has 16 residues. Trimming shortened V by 3 bases and J by 4 bases, and 13 bases separated the two germline ends. The CDR3 bases are TGCGCCAGCAGTCAGGGACATACAGCCGGGGCCAACGTCCTGACTTTC. Translating it yields CASSQGHTAGANVLTF.

The rearrangement uses TRBV4-1 and TRBJ1-4; no definite D call. The V gene's germline CDR1 is MGHRA and CDR2 YSYEKL. Trimming removed 2 bases from V and 8 bases from J, with 6 bases in between. The CDR3 length is 12 residues. CDR3 region: CASSQPQEKLFF. CDR3 DNA: TGCGCCAGCAGCCAACCCCAGGAAAAACTGTTTTTT.

The chain carries TRBV11-2 and TRBJ2-7; TRBD1 might be the D (6 bases). The ends were cut back, 2 bases at V and 2 bases at J, with 13 bases in the middle. The CDR3 spans 15 residues. Germline CDR1 SGHAT, CDR2 FQNNGV. CDR3 in amino acids: CASSLRDNPPYEQYF. In DNA form, the CDR3 reads TGTGCCAGCAGCTTACGGGACAATCCCCCCTACGAGCAGTACTTC.

This chain connects TRBV7-7 to TRBJ2-7; 8 positions agree with TRBD1. Losses at the gene ends were 5 bases for V and 0 bases for J; bases not matched to a gene: 9. This CDR3 comprises 16 residues. Germline V gene data show CDR1 as SSHAT and CDR2 as FNYEAQ (reference sequence). In nucleotides, the CDR3 is TGTGCCAGCAGCCCACTAGGACAGGGCAGCTCCTACGAGCAGTACTTC. Encoded protein: CASSPLGQGSSYEQYF.

The rearrangement joins TRBV4-1 to TRBJ1-1, with TRBD1 matching 9 bases. The CDR3 totals 18 residues. V shed 0 bases and J 1 base; nucleotides not matched to a gene: 9. In germline, CDR1 is MGHRA, CDR2 YSYEKL. The CDR3 is CASSQEPGQGRSNTEAFF. Written as DNA, the CDR3 is TGCGCCAGCAGCCAAGAACCGGGACAGGGAAGATCGAACACTGAAGCTTTCTTT.

For the CDR3, the DNA is TGTGCCAGCAAGAGGGACCAGGGGGCCCACGAGCAGTACTTC. Protein: CASKRDQGAHEQYF. The chain carries TRBV11-2 and TRBJ2-7; 8 bases agree with TRBD1. Germline CDR1 and CDR2: SGHAT and FQNNGV. This CDR3 has 14 residues. The J segment lost 5 bases and the V segment lost 7 bases, leaving 10 bases of the junction unmatched.

The V and J genes are TRBV14 and TRBJ2-1; TRBD2 matches at 10 bases. J gave up 2 bases and V 2 bases, and 0 bases lay outside the gene matches. The CDR3 runs 15 residues. CDR1 and CDR2 from the germline V gene are SGHDN and FVKESK. DNA of the CDR3: TGTGCCAGCAGCCAACTAGCGGGGGCCTACAATGAGCAGTTCTTC. Amino acids: CASSQLAGAYNEQFF.

Points on this clone: At one end, the junction sequence differs from germline, possibly due to a read error. This sequence joins TRBV5-4 and TRBJ1-6; D uncertain. Per germline, CDR1 SGHNT and CDR2 YYREEE (reference sequence). The CDR3 is 14 amino acids. CDR3 DNA sequence: TGTGCCAGTAACCTAAAGGCGGTAGAATCACCCTTCCACTTT. Protein sequence: CASNLKAVESPFHF.

The chain couples TRBV6-5 to TRBJ2-1; no clear D. With 5 bases removed from V and 7 bases from J, the gap between germline ends came to 9 bases. Germline V gene data show CDR1 as MNHEY and CDR2 as SVGAGI. There are 12 residues in the CDR3. CDR3 region: CASSNLRNEQFF. The CDR3 coding sequence is TGTGCCAGCAGTAATCTTAGAAATGAGCAGTTCTTC.

A few counts support this clone. The chain couples TRBV2 to TRBJ1-1; D uncertain. CDR3 length equals 9 residues. The V end lost 9 bases, the J end lost 11 bases, and 10 bases lay between the germline ends. Germline CDR1 is SNHLY and CDR2 is FYNNEI. This CDR3 reads CASQVQAFF. The DNA for the CDR3 is TGTGCCAGTCAGGTTCAGGCTTTCTTT.

The J gene is TRBJ2-7, the V gene TRBV15; D ambiguous. Looked up from germline, CDR1 is LNHNV and CDR2 is YYDKDF (reference sequence). This CDR3 is 13 amino acids long. Trimming removed 0 bases from V and 3 bases from J, with 6 bases in between. Here the CDR3 reads CATSRERGYEQYF. DNA of the CDR3: TGTGCCACCAGCAGAGAACGAGGCTACGAGCAGTACTTC.

The chain couples TRBV5-4 to TRBJ1-2, with 7 nucleotides matching TRBD1. CDR3 size: 14 residues. The V gene's germline CDR1 is SGHNT and CDR2 YYREEE (reference sequence). V shed 0 bases, J shed 4 bases, and the junction held 3 bases outside the gene matches. CDR3 amino acids: CASSLEQGVYGYTF. The DNA for the CDR3 is TGTGCCAGCAGCTTGGAGCAGGGGGTCTATGGCTACACCTTC.

The chain recombines TRBV25-1 with TRBJ2-1, with TRBD2 matching over 7 bases. The germline V gene encodes CDR1 MGHDK and CDR2 SYGVNS. The CDR3 extends over 14 amino acids. The CDR3 is CLRIRGLVENEQFF. The CDR3 DNA reads TGTCTCCGTATTCGCGGACTAGTTGAGAATGAGCAGTTCTTC.

The chain uses TRBV28 and TRBJ2-2, with 9 bases that match TRBD1. The trim removed 5 bases at V and 5 bases at J, leaving 9 bases unmatched. CDR3 length: 16 amino acids. Looked up from germline, CDR1 is MDHEN and CDR2 is SYDVKM. The CDR3 sequence is CASSRTGVRETGELFF. CDR3 nucleotide sequence: TGTGCCAGCAGTAGGACAGGGGTGAGGGAAACCGGGGAGCTGTTTTTT.

This chain joins TRBV6-1 and TRBJ1-2, with D perhaps matching TRBD1 (5 bases). Between the trimmed V and J ends, which lost 9 bases and 7 bases, there was a span of 12 bases. The germline gives CDR1 MNHNS, CDR2 SASEGT. The CDR3 is 11 residues long. The DNA of the CDR3 is TGTGCCAGTGTCCGGGGGGGTGGCTACACCTTC. This encodes CASVRGGGYTF.